Presented here are 18 T cell receptor beta chains from one specimen sequenced in a study of T cells in Graves' hyperthyroidism and ophthalmopathy. Authors of the study amplified TCR beta CDR3 regions from RNA transcripts. The HTBI primer set drove a first-round RT-PCR of the TCR CDR3. In TCRdb, the multiplex PCR reads were re-called with MiXCR into one record per CDR3 protein. Of 640,000 or so distinct CDR3 sequences in the sample, 13% to 15% were seen once. The sequenced material came from blood. These receptors all stem from a woman aged 18-30 years with Graves' ophthalmopathy.

This clonotype was recorded at least ten times. The rearrangement links TRBV30 to TRBJ1-6; 9 bases are a match to TRBD1. Germline CDR1 is GTSNPN and CDR2 is SVGIG (reference sequence). The CDR3 is made up of 15 amino acids. V was pared by 4 bases and J by 8 bases, with 9 bases of the junction left unmatched. CDR3 sequence reads: CAWTPLTGGDSPLHF. The CDR3 DNA follows: TGTGCCTGGACCCCCTTGACAGGGGGGGATTCACCCCTCCACTTT.

The chain links TRBV12-3 or TRBV12-4 to TRBJ2-6, with 12 bases identical to TRBD1. Germline trimming cut 5 bases from V and 2 bases from J; bases unmatched to any gene: 13. This CDR3 has 20 amino acids. The CDR3 coding sequence is TGTGCCAGCAGTCGAAGATTGGGGACAGGGGGCTTCGCTGGGGCCAACGTCCTGACTTTC. Protein: CASSRRLGTGGFAGANVLTF.

This clonotype has ten or more counts. CDR3 amino acids: CASSSTPSGAKNIQYF. DNA of the CDR3: TGTGCCAGCAGTTCGACCCCCAGCGGCGCCAAAAACATTCAGTACTTC. The rearrangement joins TRBV27 to TRBJ2-4; maybe TRBD2 (5 bases). V lost 4 bases to trimming and J lost 1 base, with 14 bases between them. Germline V CDR1 and CDR2: MNHEY, SMNVEV (reference sequence). This CDR3 spans 16 amino acids.

This clonotype was picked up many times. The CDR3 sequence is CASSGQLEPGSQYF. The CDR3 DNA is TGTGCCAGCAGTGGCCAACTAGAGCCGGGTTCGCAGTACTTC. The chain uses TRBV6-1 and TRBJ2-7; D is perhaps TRBD2 (5 bases). Deletions cut 4 bases from V and 9 bases from J, with 19 bases between. The CDR3 is 14 residues long. The germline CDR1 and CDR2 sequences are MNHNS and SASEGT.

This clonotype came up many times. The rearrangement joins TRBV7-9 to TRBJ1-2; no clear D. Germline loops: CDR1 SEHNR, CDR2 FQNEAQ (reference sequence). This CDR3 is built from 13 residues. V lost 4 bases and J 4 bases, leaving 10 bases between the germline ends. The DNA of the CDR3 is TGTGCCAGCAGCTCCGTGGGCGGCTATGGCTACACCTTC. Encoded protein: CASSSVGGYGYTF.

The V gene is TRBV3-1, the J gene TRBJ2-6, with TRBD1 matching 9 bases. With V trimmed by 5 bases and J by 2 bases, 13 bases remained unmatched. This CDR3 is built from 19 residues. Germline V lookup: CDR1 LGHDT, CDR2 YNNKEL (reference sequence). This chain's CDR3 is CASSESRTGVDPGANVLTF. DNA of the CDR3: TGTGCCAGCAGCGAAAGCCGGACAGGGGTAGACCCTGGGGCCAACGTCCTGACTTTC.

The chain uses TRBV4-1 and TRBJ2-3; D remains ambiguous. CDR1 is MGHRA, CDR2 YSYEKL, per germline. The length of the CDR3 is 15 residues. V lost 5 bases, J lost 1 base, and 13 bases lay in between. The CDR3 DNA is TGCGCCAGCAGCAAATACCCCACAGGCACAGATACGCAGTATTTT. This encodes CASSKYPTGTDTQYF.

This clonotype showed up just a few times. The chain recombines TRBV6-2 or TRBV6-3 with TRBJ1-5, with 7 bases matching TRBD1. Unmatched junction bases numbered 4, after V lost 6 bases and J lost 2 bases. CDR1 and CDR2 (germline): MNHEY, SVGEGT. This CDR3 region has 14 residues. CDR3 residues: CASRSTGRNQPQHF. The CDR3 DNA sequence: TGTGCCAGCAGATCGACAGGGCGCAATCAGCCCCAGCATTTT.

This clonotype has at least ten counts. The genes are TRBV7-8 and TRBJ2-1; TRBD2 aligns across 10 bases. This CDR3 region has 17 residues. The germline V gene has CDR1 SGHVS and CDR2 FQNEAQ. V shed 1 base and J 9 bases; nucleotides not matched to a gene: 12. DNA for the CDR3: TGTGCCAGCAGCTTAGGGCCCAGCGGGAGGGCTTGGGGTGAGCAGTTCTTC. Protein sequence: CASSLGPSGRAWGEQFF.

In its sample, this clonotype was seen a few times. The gene calls are TRBV25-1 and TRBJ1-1; D unclear. Germline V CDR1 and CDR2: MGHDK, SYGVNS. The CDR3 consists of 13 residues. Between the trimmed V and J ends, which lost 7 bases and 0 bases, there was a span of 9 bases. The CDR3 nucleotides read TGTGCCAGCAATGGCCACATGAACACTGAAGCTTTCTTT. Protein sequence: CASNGHMNTEAFF.

In its sample, this clonotype was seen a few times. This chain links TRBV6-6 with TRBJ2-7; 7 bases are a match to TRBD1. The ends lost 2 bases at V and 3 bases at J; junction bases unmatched: 4. The CDR3 is made up of 14 amino acids. Germline CDR1 is MNHNY and CDR2 is SVGAGI (reference sequence). The CDR3 DNA reads TGTGCCAGCAGTTACGGGCAGGGGGTCTACGAGCAGTACTTC. Protein sequence: CASSYGQGVYEQYF.

This clonotype was recorded many times. The rearrangement links TRBV11-3 to TRBJ2-3, with a possible D match to TRBD1 (6 bases). Deletions cut 5 bases from V and 1 base from J, with 13 bases between. The CDR3 spans 15 residues. The germline CDR1 and CDR2 sequences are SGHNT and YENEEA. Here the CDR3 DNA reads TGTGCCAGCAGCCCCCGTCGGACAGGCACAGATACGCAGTATTTT. It is translated as CASSPRRTGTDTQYF.

This clonotype came up many times. This sequence joins TRBV5-1 and TRBJ2-1; no definite D call. Germline lookup yields CDR1 SGHRS and CDR2 YFSETQ. V was trimmed by 0 bases and J by 2 bases, leaving 12 bases between them. The CDR3 has 16 amino acids. DNA of the CDR3: TGCGCCAGCAGCTTGGCGACGGGTCTAACCTACAATGAGCAGTTCTTC. This encodes CASSLATGLTYNEQFF.

CDR3 sequence reads: CASSGGLASTDTQYF. For the CDR3, the DNA is TGTGCCAGCAGTGGGGGACTAGCTTCCACAGATACGCAGTATTTT. The chain combines TRBV2 with TRBJ2-3; 9 bases are a match to TRBD2. The CDR3 length is 15 residues. Trimming removed 4 bases from V and 2 bases from J; junction bases left unmatched: 4. Germline V gene sequence: CDR1 SNHLY, CDR2 FYNNEI.

This clonotype was counted at least ten times. The CDR3 DNA is TGTGCCAGCAGCTCCCTAGCAGGTTTCGAGCAGTACTTC. Translating it yields CASSSLAGFEQYF. This chain links TRBV7-2 with TRBJ2-7; possibly TRBD2 for D (5 bases). The germline CDR1 and CDR2 sequences are SGHTA and FQGNSA. The CDR3 length is 13 residues. V lost 4 bases, J lost 6 bases, and 13 bases lay in between.

This clonotype has just a few counts. DNA for the CDR3: TGCAGTGCGATAGGGGGCAGGGGAGGTAACACCATATATTTT. This gives the protein CSAIGGRGGNTIYF. This rearrangement joins TRBV20-1 to TRBJ1-3; 7 bases match TRBD1. Germline V gives CDR1 DFQATT, CDR2 SNEGSKA (reference sequence). The CDR3 length is 14 residues. The ends lost 6 bases at V and 7 bases at J; junction bases unmatched: 12.

This clonotype has only a few counts. The CDR3: CASSQGLGQPQHF. The CDR3 nucleotides are TGTGCCAGTAGTCAAGGTTTGGGTCAGCCCCAGCATTTT. V usage is TRBV19 and J usage is TRBJ1-5; D is undetermined. This CDR3 is built from 13 residues. The germline CDR1 and CDR2 sequences are LNHDA and SQIVND (reference sequence). Trimming pared 5 bases from V and 6 bases from J, leaving 11 bases between. Looking up the rest from reference TRBV19 and TRBJ1-5 gives the full variable domain: DGGITQSPKYLFRKEGQNVTLSCEQNLNHDAMYWYRQDPGQGLRLIYYSQIVNDFQKGDIAEGYSVSREKKESFPLTVTSAQKNPTAFYLCASSQGLGQPQHFGDGTRLSIL.

Notes on this clonotype: Possible read error: a much larger clone is one base away. The chain's CDR3 is CATSRSPTGVSNQPRHF. The CDR3 DNA is TGTGCCACCAGCAGAAGCCCGACAGGGGTGAGCAATCAGCCCCGGCATTTT. V gene TRBV15 combines with J gene TRBJ1-5, with 8 bases matching TRBD1. This CDR3 region has 17 residues. Looked up from germline, CDR1 is LNHNV and CDR2 is YYDKDF (reference sequence).